The following is a TCR beta chain sequence with its context. Its antigen remains unidentified. Per-base quality was not reported, and no clone a single base away is much larger than it. Taken with the paper, the label for time point translates to: week 23, last vaccination. Every vaccine dose consisted of 300 ug of a 20-mer mutant IDH1 peptide in Montanide, administered subcutaneously together with topical imiquimod. The donors had newly diagnosed IDH1-mutant astrocytomas of WHO grade 3 or 4 that showed loss of nuclear ATRX. The samples were drawn from NOA16, a multicentre, single-arm, open-label phase I trial in Germany that tested a mutant IDH1 peptide vaccine in humans for the first time. Genomic DNA for TCRB sequencing was extracted from EDTA blood using the DNeasy Blood and Tissue Kit. This record belongs to a study of a mutant IDH1 vaccine in newly diagnosed glioma (dated by TCRdb to 2020 to 2022). For the study in its entirety: Across visits V03 through V10, patients got a total of eight vaccinations, given in weeks 1, 3, 5, 7, 11, 15, 19 and 23. Vaccination began 4-6 weeks after radiotherapy alone, or alongside temozolomide cycles in the chemotherapy-containing groups. The approximately 33 treated patients were approximately 60% male and around 40% female, with a mean age of approximately 38 years. Before enrollment, most patients had been given radiochemotherapy with temozolomide as standard therapy, while the rest had received either radiotherapy alone or temozolomide alone. Six visits were used for peripheral blood collection: V03 (baseline), V05, V07, V10, V12 and V13. For exploratory analyses, longitudinal TCRB deep sequencing was carried out in about 25 treated patients wherever samples were available.

The CDR3, cysteine through phenylalanine, is 11 amino acids long. CDR3 DNA is the only sequence kept; it has 33 bases, read in frame from the first base. CDR1 and CDR2 were assigned from the germline V gene as MNHEY and SVGAGI. A distance of 7 bases separates the germline ends of V and J, which lose 5 bases and 8 bases respectively. Libraries were prepared through the immunoSEQ multiplex PCR assay. Rearranged TCR beta chain sequences were amplified using the hsTCRB Kit according to the manufacturer's protocol. Sequencing of TCRB libraries was carried out on an Illumina MiSeq. As for the authors' bioinformatics: Demultiplexing, trimming and gene mapping were performed with the kit vendor's proprietary platform. The clones in this table, taken by TCRdb from immuneACCESS, are in-frame only. Not every clone is retained; where verified, under half of the shortfall comes from an unresolved V gene, and the cause of the rest is unknown. V and J calls and clone size follow that table, whereas D and trimming were derived from the DNA. Counted in this sample were roughly 43,000 clones; approximately 76% of them appeared once. About 5% of the sample belongs to the ten largest clones.

What the research found in general, with its limitations: It was noted by the authors that analyses of patient blood samples could not be reproduced owing to sample limitations. Immune responses induced by the vaccine were seen in about 93% of patients across multiple MHC alleles. Selection of PBMC samples for TCRB deep sequencing was based on availability. Pseudoprogression seemed to be unrelated to changes in the top peripheral T cell clonotypes found by TCRB sequencing.

The chain employs TRBV6-5 and TRBJ2-1; too little of a D gene remains to name it. This receptor was obtained from a man aged 45-65 years with glioma. The sample was PBMCs, taken from a glioma patient whose treatment included an IDH1 peptide vaccine. The DNA is TGTGCCAGCAGTCCGATAGATGAGCAGTTCTTC. Translated, it reads CASSPIDEQFF.